The 21 T cell receptor beta chains below were found in one sample sequenced in a study of cytomegalovirus exposure and HLA in healthy donors. The PCR was carried out with 60 Vbeta primers and 13 Jbeta primers. The repertoire was sequenced with immunoSEQ multiplex PCR; TCRdb's copy has only in-frame clones and lacks some. Of approximately 240,000 clones listed, about three quarters are singletons. Sequencing was carried out using PBMCs. Receptors were obtained from a woman in her sixties or seventies in good health and CMV-seropositive.

This chain links TRBV10-3 with TRBJ1-2, with 8 bases lining up with TRBD1. The CDR3 totals 17 residues. Germline V gives CDR1 ENHRY, CDR2 SYGVKD. The trim removed 6 bases at V and 6 bases at J, leaving 18 bases unmatched. The CDR3 DNA reads TGTGCCATCAGCCGGCCGGAGGCCACAGGGGGAAGAAATGGCTACACCTTC. Translation gives CAISRPEATGGRNGYTF.

The chain uses TRBV11-2 and TRBJ2-1; the match to TRBD2 covers 7 bases. The CDR3 has 17 residues. CDR1 is SGHAT, CDR2 FQNNGV, per germline. V lost 2 bases to trimming and J lost 3 bases; unmatched junction nucleotides: 10. The CDR3 sequence: CASSLRGVAGVYNEQFF. CDR3 nucleotide sequence: TGTGCCAGCAGCTTACGGGGCGTGGCGGGAGTCTACAATGAGCAGTTCTTC.

This clone has only a few counts. The J gene is TRBJ1-1, the V gene TRBV28; 11 bases are a match to TRBD1. The germline CDR1 and CDR2 sequences are MDHEN and SYDVKM. The V and J ends lost 5 bases and 4 bases, in that order; junction bases with no gene match: 6. CDR3 length: 15 amino acids. DNA of the CDR3: TGTGCCAGCAGTAGGACAGGGGGCGGGGGCACTGAAGCTTTCTTT. It is translated as CASSRTGGGGTEAFF. The full variable domain, completed using reference TRBV28 and TRBJ1-1, is DVKVTQSSRYLVKRTGEKVFLECVQDMDHENMFWYRQDPGLGLRLIYFSYDVKMKEKGDIPEGYSVSREKKERFSLILESASTNQTSMYLCASSRTGGGGTEAFFGQGTRLTVV.

This clone showed up just a few times. The chain carries TRBV7-2 and TRBJ1-5, with 9 bases lining up with TRBD1. V trimming: 5 bases; J trimming: 5 bases; junction bases outside the gene matches: 1. The CDR3 is made up of 13 amino acids. Germline assignment: CDR1 SGHTA and CDR2 FQGNSA. CDR3 in amino acids: CASSRDRDQPQHF. CDR3 DNA: TGTGCCAGCAGCCGGGACAGGGATCAGCCCCAGCATTTT. The full variable domain, rest sourced from reference TRBV7-2 and TRBJ1-5, is GAGVSQSPSNKVTEKGKDVELRCDPISGHTALYWYRQSLGQGLEFLIYFQGNSAPDKSGLPSDRFSAERTGGSVSTLTIQRTQQEDSAVYLCASSRDRDQPQHFGDGTRLSIL.

The rearrangement links TRBV10-3 to TRBJ2-3; unclear D gene. The CDR3 length is 16 residues. The V end was cut by 2 bases, the J end by 1 base, with 13 bases between. From germline, CDR1 is ENHRY and CDR2 SYGVKD. The CDR3 DNA is TGTGCCATCAGTGAGGCGGAAGGTATTGGCACAGATACGCAGTATTTT. It yields the protein CAISEAEGIGTDTQYF.

The chain couples TRBV7-2 to TRBJ2-5; 16 bases agree with TRBD2. V shed 5 bases, J shed 5 bases, and the junction held 11 bases outside the gene matches. In germline, CDR1 is SGHTA, CDR2 FQGNSA. The CDR3 totals 18 residues. In nucleotides, the CDR3 is TGTGCCAGCAGCCCCGGGACTAGCGGGAGGGCGGGGCGGGAGACCCAGTACTTC. This translates into CASSPGTSGRAGRETQYF.

For this clone: Additional DNA sequences in this sample encode the identical CDR3. The chain joins TRBV5-1 to TRBJ2-1; 10 positions match TRBD2. V lost 4 bases and J lost 5; bases outside the gene matches: 3. The CDR3 covers 14 residues. The germline gives CDR1 SGHRS, CDR2 YFSETQ. CDR3 region: CASSLAGADNEQFF. CDR3 nucleotides: TGCGCCAGCAGCCTAGCGGGAGCGGACAATGAGCAGTTCTTC.

This clone was detected once. This chain links TRBV29-1 with TRBJ1-1; TRBD1 is a possible D gene (5 bases). Looked up from germline, CDR1 is SQVTM and CDR2 is ANQGSEA. The V gene lost 6 bases and the J gene lost 1 base, with 12 bases spanning the gap. This CDR3 has 13 amino acids. The CDR3 is CSVKGRENTEAFF. The CDR3 coding sequence is TGCAGCGTAAAGGGCAGGGAGAACACTGAAGCTTTCTTT.

CDR3 nucleotide sequence: TGCGCCAGCAGCCAAGATCCGGGGATGGGCTACACCTTC. It is translated as CASSQDPGMGYTF. This sequence joins TRBV4-1 and TRBJ1-2, with D unclear. CDR3 length: 13 residues. Deletions cut 0 bases from V and 8 bases from J, with 10 bases between. Germline CDR1 MGHRA, CDR2 YSYEKL.

The gene calls are TRBV7-3 and TRBJ2-3; TRBD1 aligns across 7 bases. The trim removed 2 bases at V and 6 bases at J, leaving 2 bases unmatched. Germline V CDR1 and CDR2: SGHTA, FQGTGA. The CDR3 loop spans 13 amino acids. The CDR3 region is CASSLGTVDTQYF. In nucleotides, the CDR3 is TGTGCCAGCAGCTTAGGGACAGTGGATACGCAGTATTTT.

This chain uses TRBV5-5 with TRBJ2-1, with D perhaps matching TRBD2 (7 bases). The V gene lost 4 bases and the J gene lost 7 bases, with 18 bases spanning the gap. The CDR3 totals 15 residues. Germline CDR1 and CDR2: SGHKS and YYEKEE (reference sequence). The CDR3: CASSLGGAGVNEQFF. CDR3 in DNA: TGTGCCAGCAGCCTAGGGGGGGCAGGGGTGAATGAGCAGTTCTTC.

V usage is TRBV7-9 and J usage is TRBJ1-2; maybe TRBD1 (5 bases). This CDR3 is built from 15 residues. Deletions cut 6 bases from V and 3 bases from J, with 17 bases between. Germline CDR1 reads SEHNR; CDR2 reads FQNEAQ (reference sequence). The CDR3 sequence: CASRPNDGADYGYTF. CDR3 nucleotide sequence: TGTGCCAGCAGACCTAACGATGGGGCTGACTATGGCTACACCTTC. Based on the CDR3 plus reference TRBV7-9 and TRBJ1-2, the full variable domain is DTGVSQNPRHKITKRGQNVTFRCDPISEHNRLYWYRQTLGQGPEFLTYFQNEAQLEKSRLLSDRFSAERPKGSFSTLEIQRTEQGDSAMYLCASRPNDGADYGYTFGSGTRLTVV.

This chain links TRBV11-2 with TRBJ1-4, with a tentative D call TRBD1 (6 bases). Looked up from germline, CDR1 is SGHAT and CDR2 is FQNNGV. V lost 5 bases, J lost 8 bases, and 15 bases lay in between. The CDR3 is 14 amino acids. This CDR3 reads CASSDSRDIEKLFF. The CDR3, as DNA: TGTGCCAGCAGCGACTCCCGGGACATAGAAAAACTGTTTTTT.

The chain uses TRBV30 and TRBJ1-4; a weak D match, TRBD1 (6 bases). The CDR3 consists of 13 residues. The V gene lost 1 base and the J gene lost 7 bases, with 10 bases spanning the gap. Germline V lookup: CDR1 GTSNPN, CDR2 SVGIG (reference sequence). The CDR3 region has the DNA TGTGCCTGGAGTGGGCAGGGGTTTGAAAAACTGTTTTTT. Its protein is CAWSGQGFEKLFF.

This rearrangement joins TRBV7-2 to TRBJ2-7, with 9 bases aligning to TRBD2. The CDR3 extends over 15 amino acids. J gave up 4 bases and V 0 bases, and 4 bases lay outside the gene matches. The V gene's germline CDR1 is SGHTA and CDR2 FQGNSA. The CDR3: CASSLALAGYYEQYF. The CDR3, as DNA: TGTGCCAGCAGCTTAGCGCTAGCGGGGTATTACGAGCAGTACTTC.

The chain carries TRBV7-2 and TRBJ1-2; TRBD1 agrees at 8 bases. V lost 4 bases to trimming and J lost 8 bases; unmatched junction nucleotides: 9. The CDR3 is 14 residues long. Per the germline V gene, CDR1 is SGHTA and CDR2 is FQGNSA. The CDR3 region has the DNA TGTGCCAGCAGCTGGCAACAGGGGGTGAGAGGCTACACCTTC. Translating it yields CASSWQQGVRGYTF.

The chain carries TRBV28 and TRBJ1-1, with D possibly matching TRBD1 (6 bases). The CDR3 is 14 residues long. The germline V gene has CDR1 MDHEN and CDR2 SYDVKM. V lost 4 bases and J lost 0, with 9 bases in between. The CDR3 loop reads CASSWSGVNTEAFF. CDR3 coding DNA: TGTGCCAGCAGTTGGTCAGGGGTGAACACTGAAGCTTTCTTT.

This clone was detected only a few times. The rearrangement links TRBV27 to TRBJ1-2; 9 nucleotides line up with TRBD1. V trimming: 0 bases; J trimming: 7 bases; junction bases outside the gene matches: 3. Germline CDR1 MNHEY, CDR2 SMNVEV (reference sequence). CDR3 size: 14 residues. CDR3: CASSLSQGALGYTF. Here the CDR3 DNA reads TGTGCCAGCAGTTTATCACAGGGGGCGCTTGGCTACACCTTC.

The chain is built from TRBV1 and TRBJ2-1; TRBD2 reflects the table's D call only, with no check against the DNA. TRBV1 is noted as a pseudogene. This CDR3 region has 16 residues. Here the CDR3 DNA reads TGCACCAGCAGCCAAGGCGCGGAGCACGCCTACAATGAGCAGTTCTTC. It yields the protein CTSSQGAEHAYNEQFF.

This clone has only a few counts. The chain joins TRBV5-5 to TRBJ1-1; perhaps TRBD1 as D (6 bases). Germline V gene lookup returns CDR1 SGHKS and CDR2 YYEKEE (reference sequence). The CDR3 has 14 residues. Trimming removed 1 base from V and 0 bases from J, with 7 bases in between. The CDR3 DNA reads as TGTGCCAGCAGCTTGCAGGGGATGAACACTGAAGCTTTCTTT. This translates into CASSLQGMNTEAFF. Full variable domain (rest looked up from reference TRBV5-5 and TRBJ1-1): DAGVTQSPTHLIKTRGQQVTLRCSPISGHKSVSWYQQVLGQGPQFIFQYYEKEERGRGNFPDRFSARQFPNYSSELNVNALLLGDSALYLCASSLQGMNTEAFFGQGTRLTVV.

This clone came up a few times. V is TRBV5-1 and J is TRBJ1-2, with D tentatively TRBD1 (5 bases). The V gene's germline CDR1 is SGHRS and CDR2 YFSETQ. The V end was cut by 4 bases, the J end by 1 base, with 14 bases between. The CDR3 is 15 residues long. CDR3 residues: CASSPNMDINYGYTF. The DNA of the CDR3 is TGCGCCAGCAGCCCAAATATGGACATTAACTATGGCTACACCTTC.